The clone carrying this T cell receptor (beta chain) is categorized as medium-sized. Its specificity is unknown. The data derive from a study of T cell repertoires in aging, cancer and after chemotherapy. Study information: Donors were grouped into six age bands spanning 30 or younger through 70 or older. Paired samples before and after chemotherapy came from chronic lymphocytic leukemia patients on fludarabine- or bendamustine-based regimens.

A mixed TRB-A/B primer pool amplified rearranged TRB by multiplex touch-down PCR. TCRdb ran MiXCR on the multiplex PCR reads and lists one entry per CDR3 protein. The table includes about 4,600 distinct CDR3 sequences, 21% detected once. Whole-study findings and limits: Untreated cancer patients had significantly lower blood TCR diversity than age-matched healthy donors.

The template was genomic DNA from peripheral blood, not RNA. This receptor was taken from a human donor with a blood cancer. Source material: blood.

The CDR3 loop is CASSIDRGNEQFF. DNA for the CDR3: TGCGCCAGCAGCATCGACAGGGGCAATGAGCAGTTCTTC. V gene TRBV5-1 combines with J gene TRBJ2-1, with 8 bases matching TRBD1. Germline V gene sequence: CDR1 SGHRS, CDR2 YFSETQ. The ends lost 4 bases at V and 6 bases at J; junction bases unmatched: 3. CDR3 length: 13 amino acids.